Below are 10 T cell receptor beta chains sequenced from a single sample in a study of T cell repertoires in cytomegalovirus infection. MiXCR was run by TCRdb on the reads, yielding one entry per CDR3 protein. The sample records 160,000 or so distinct CDR3 sequences, roughly 18% being singletons. The sample was CD8+ T cells from PBMCs. Receptor source: a human donor in good health (CMV status not recorded). Some clones in this sample may be carry-over from other donors' samples.

There are a few counts of this clonotype. The genes are TRBV25-1 and TRBJ2-1; 7 nucleotides line up with TRBD2. The CDR3 runs to 17 residues. The ends lost 2 bases at V and 8 bases at J; junction bases unmatched: 15. The germline V gene encodes CDR1 MGHDK and CDR2 SYGVNS. CDR3 sequence reads: CASSERAGKLGRDEQFF. For the CDR3, the DNA is TGTGCCAGCAGTGAAAGGGCAGGGAAACTAGGGAGGGATGAGCAGTTCTTC.

The J gene is TRBJ1-2, the V gene TRBV4-1; no definite D call. CDR1 MGHRA and CDR2 YSYEKL come from the germline V gene. The CDR3 is made up of 15 amino acids. Trimming removed 0 bases from V and 2 bases from J, with 10 bases in between. CDR3 amino acids: CASSQDVAANYGYTF. In nucleotides, the CDR3 is TGCGCCAGCAGCCAAGATGTGGCAGCCAACTATGGCTACACCTTC.

This chain uses TRBV6-5 with TRBJ2-3, with D possibly TRBD1 on 5 matching bases. The V end lost 7 bases, the J end lost 2 bases, and 13 bases lay between the germline ends. This CDR3 is 14 amino acids long. Germline values: CDR1 MNHEY, CDR2 SVGAGI. The DNA for the CDR3 is TGTGCCAGCACCAGTCTCAGGGACACAGATACGCAGTATTTT. This codes for CASTSLRDTDTQYF.

This clonotype was counted only a few times. The chain carries TRBV7-8 and TRBJ2-7; TRBD2 matches 8 bases. This CDR3 has 15 amino acids. CDR1 is SGHVS, CDR2 FQNEAQ, per germline. The ends lost 2 bases at V and 0 bases at J; junction bases unmatched: 3. The CDR3 DNA sequence: TGTGCCAGCAGCTTATGGACTAGCCCCTCCTACGAGCAGTACTTC. Protein: CASSLWTSPSYEQYF.

The chain joins TRBV24-1 to TRBJ2-1; the D gene is possibly TRBD2 (5 bases). Germline CDR1 reads KGHDR; CDR2 reads SFDVKD. The ends were cut back, 5 bases at V and 5 bases at J, with 15 bases in the middle. There are 15 residues in the CDR3. CDR3 in DNA: TGTGCCACCAGTGGTGGGAGAAATCCTCACAATGAGCAGTTCTTC. Protein sequence: CATSGGRNPHNEQFF.

Ten or more counts support this clonotype. The J gene is TRBJ2-7, the V gene TRBV7-2; D is possibly TRBD1 or TRBD2 (6 bases each). Germline assignment: CDR1 SGHTA and CDR2 FQGNSA. The V gene lost 0 bases and the J gene lost 4 bases, with 10 bases spanning the gap. This CDR3 has 14 amino acids. The CDR3 nucleotides read TGTGCCAGCAGCTTAGCGGGGGGCTTATACGAGCAGTACTTC. This gives the protein CASSLAGGLYEQYF.

This clonotype was recorded at least ten times. The rearrangement uses TRBV6-6 and TRBJ2-1; TRBD2 matches 8 bases. The trim removed 0 bases at V and 7 bases at J, leaving 14 bases unmatched. This CDR3 contains 18 residues. Germline V gives CDR1 MNHNY, CDR2 SVGAGI (reference sequence). The CDR3 nucleotides are TGTGCCAGCAGTTACTCGAACAGCGGGGGAATATTTAGGAATGAGCAGTTCTTC. It translates to CASSYSNSGGIFRNEQFF.

This clonotype was observed at least ten times. The chain couples TRBV7-6 to TRBJ2-1; D remains ambiguous. CDR1 is SGHVS and CDR2 is FNYEAQ in the germline V gene. The CDR3 sequence is 14 residues long. V was clipped by 5 bases and J by 6 bases, with 14 bases between them. The CDR3 protein is CASSRRDHLNEQFF. The CDR3 bases are TGTGCCAGCAGCCGCCGAGACCACCTCAATGAGCAGTTCTTC.

The chain uses TRBV20-1 and TRBJ2-4; D is undetermined. The germline V and J ends were trimmed by 3 bases and 0 bases, with 9 bases remaining between them. The CDR3 length is 14 residues. CDR1 and CDR2 (germline): DFQATT, SNEGSKA (reference sequence). CDR3 DNA sequence: TGCAGTGCTAGCGGGCTCCTAGCCAAAAACATTCAGTACTTC. Its protein product is CSASGLLAKNIQYF.

The chain carries TRBV7-2 and TRBJ1-2; 7 nucleotides match TRBD1. Per germline, CDR1 SGHTA and CDR2 FQGNSA. The V and J ends lost 6 bases and 5 bases, in that order; junction bases with no gene match: 9. This CDR3 contains 14 residues. CDR3 in DNA: TGTGCCAGCAGGCGTACAGGGGACGAATATGGCTACACCTTC. Its translation is CASRRTGDEYGYTF.